A selection of T cell receptor beta chains follows, all from one sample in a study of vaccination effects on CD4 cells after COVID-19. The protocol was immunoSEQ multiplex PCR, while the TCRdb copy is restricted to in-frame clones and leaves out a portion. The table has roughly 70,000 clones, 65% to 85% seen once. The antigens for these receptors are not known. Sequences were derived from CD4+ T cells from PBMCs cultured with HIV peptides, sampled before COVID-19 vaccination. These receptors originate from a human donor who had a prior SARS-CoV-2 infection. CDR3s include the opening cysteine and the closing phenylalanine or tryptophan. The D gene is left open where the match is weak. Clone size, where shown, is once, few, many, or a class for clones that have expanded.

size | J | V | D | CDR3 | DNA
- | TRBJ1-3 | TRBV19 | TRBD1 | CASRPVGTARHYSGNTIYF | TGTGCCAGTAGACCTGTCGGGACAGCGCGTCACTACTCTGGAAACACCATATATTTT
- | TRBJ2-3 | TRBV7-2 | - | CASSLDTGLPSDTQYF | TGTGCCAGCAGCTTAGACACGGGGCTACCTTCAGATACGCAGTATTTT
- | TRBJ2-2 | TRBV4-1 | - | CASSSPGRTNTGELFF | TGCGCCAGCAGCTCTCCGGGACGAACGAACACCGGGGAGCTGTTTTTT
once | TRBJ2-5 | TRBV11-3 | - | CASSFPLGTQYF | TGTGCCAGCAGCTTCCCCTTGGGGACCCAGTACTTC
- | TRBJ1-4 | TRBV10-3 | - | CAISLNWGEKLFF | TGTGCCATCAGCCTCAATTGGGGTGAAAAACTGTTTTTT
once | TRBJ2-7 | TRBV5-1 | - | CASTDPLDISYEQYF | TGCGCCAGCACCGACCCTCTGGACATCTCCTACGAGCAGTACTTC
few | TRBJ2-7 | TRBV4-1 | TRBD2 | CASSRTPGLAGDEQYF | TGCGCCAGCAGCCGAACTCCGGGACTAGCGGGAGACGAGCAGTACTTC
- | TRBJ1-6 | TRBV4-3 | TRBD1 | CASSQDPGQVYNSPLHF | TGCGCCAGCAGCCAAGATCCCGGACAGGTCTATAATTCACCCCTCCACTTT
- | TRBJ1-1 | TRBV7-2 | - | CASSPRLNTEAFF | TGTGCCAGCAGCCCACGGCTGAACACTGAAGCTTTCTTT
- | TRBJ2-2 | TRBV5-5 | - | CASLRGGPGELFF | TGTGCCAGCCTGAGGGGGGGGCCCGGGGAGCTGTTTTTT
- | TRBJ2-2 | TRBV6-5 | - | CASSYSGGSTGELFF | TGTGCCAGCAGTTACTCGGGCGGAAGCACCGGGGAGCTGTTTTTT
- | TRBJ2-5 | TRBV18 | - | CASSPFAVQETQYF | TGTGCCAGCTCACCCTTTGCGGTGCAGGAGACCCAGTACTTC
once | TRBJ2-3 | TRBV5-1 | - | CASSIILQGATDTQYF | TGCGCCAGCAGCATTATACTACAGGGCGCGACAGATACGCAGTATTTT
once | TRBJ2-7 | TRBV5-1 | - | CASSSTGDYEQYF | TGCGCCAGCAGCTCGACAGGAGACTACGAGCAGTACTTC
- | TRBJ2-2 | TRBV12-5 | - | CASGLGGTGELFF | TGTGCTAGTGGTTTGGGAGGCACCGGGGAGCTGTTTTTT
- | TRBJ2-3 | TRBV5-5 | TRBD1 | CASSIGQAEDTQYF | TGTGCCAGCAGCATCGGACAGGCAGAAGATACGCAGTATTTT
- | TRBJ2-5 | TRBV4-1 | - | CASSLEAGGRETQYF | TGCGCCAGCAGCCTCGAGGCCGGGGGGCGTGAGACCCAGTACTTC
few | TRBJ2-7 | TRBV27 | - | CASSLGPDPGSGYEQYF | TGTGCCAGCAGTTTAGGCCCTGACCCAGGATCCGGCTACGAGCAGTACTTC
few | TRBJ2-7 | TRBV28 | - | CASSASAISYEQYF | TGTGCCAGCAGTGCGTCAGCGATCTCCTACGAGCAGTACTTC
- | TRBJ2-3 | TRBV19 | - | CASSLGFTSTDTQYF | TGTGCCAGTAGTCTCGGGTTCACGAGCACAGATACGCAGTATTTT
- | TRBJ2-5 | TRBV7-2 | TRBD2 | CASSAGLVSETQYF | TGTGCCAGCAGCGCGGGACTAGTCTCGGAGACCCAGTACTTC
- | TRBJ2-1 | TRBV4-2 | - | CASSQGLSYNEQFF | TGTGCCAGCAGCCAGGGCCTGTCCTACAATGAGCAGTTCTTC
- | TRBJ1-1 | TRBV29-1 | TRBD1 | CSGAGGPEAFF | TGCAGCGGCGCAGGGGGTCCTGAAGCTTTCTTT
- | TRBJ2-1 | TRBV12-5 | TRBD2 | CASGSPLAGATNEQFF | TGTGCTAGTGGTTCGCCCCTAGCGGGGGCCACCAATGAGCAGTTCTTC
- | TRBJ2-3 | TRBV5-8 | - | CASSLNSRATDTQYF | TGTGCCAGCAGCTTGAATTCCAGGGCCACAGATACGCAGTATTTT
- | TRBJ2-1 | TRBV19 | - | CASSLEGLVYNEQFF | TGTGCCAGTAGTCTAGAGGGTCTCGTCTACAATGAGCAGTTCTTC
- | TRBJ2-7 | TRBV18 | - | CASSPPSVSEQYF | TGTGCCAGCTCACCACCTTCTGTAAGCGAGCAGTACTTC
- | TRBJ1-2 | TRBV19 | - | CASRKGQLDYGYTF | TGTGCCAGTAGAAAGGGACAATTGGACTATGGCTACACCTTC
- | TRBJ2-2 | TRBV5-5 | TRBD1 | CASSLRAPGQRYTGELFF | TGTGCCAGCAGCCTACGGGCTCCGGGACAGAGATACACCGGGGAGCTGTTTTTT
once | TRBJ2-7 | TRBV9 | - | CASSGPTGASQQYF | TGTGCCAGCAGCGGCCCAACTGGAGCGTCACAGCAGTACTTC
- | TRBJ2-2 | TRBV3-1/TRBV3-2 | TRBD2 | CASRLAGANTGELFF | TGTGCCAGCAGGCTAGCGGGAGCGAACACCGGGGAGCTGTTTTTT
- | TRBJ2-6 | TRBV3-1/TRBV3-2 | - | CASSQQGAGANVLTF | TGTGCCAGCAGCCAACAGGGCGCTGGGGCCAACGTCCTGACTTTC
- | TRBJ1-1 | TRBV6-5 | TRBD1 | CASSWDRGIKAFF | TGTGCCAGCAGTTGGGACAGGGGAATTAAAGCTTTCTTT
- | TRBJ1-6 | TRBV29-1 | - | CSALVSSYNSPLHF | TGCAGCGCACTAGTGAGCTCCTATAATTCACCCCTCCACTTT
- | TRBJ1-6 | TRBV19 | - | CASNRMNSPLHF | TGTGCCAGTAACAGGATGAATTCACCCCTCCACTTT
- | TRBJ2-1 | TRBV5-4 | - | CASSLAGTYNEQFF | TGTGCCAGCAGCTTGGCAGGGACATACAATGAGCAGTTCTTC
- | TRBJ1-2 | TRBV7-2 | - | CASSLEPANYGYTF | TGTGCCAGCAGCTTAGAGCCAGCAAACTATGGCTACACCTTC
- | TRBJ2-7 | TRBV4-1 | - | CASSQDDRWFTYEQYF | TGCGCCAGCAGCCAAGATGACAGGTGGTTCACCTACGAGCAGTACTTC
- | TRBJ2-3 | TRBV5-1 | - | CASRLEGKTDTQYF | TGCGCCAGCAGACTCGAGGGCAAGACAGATACGCAGTATTTT
few | TRBJ2-4 | TRBV7-2 | TRBD1 | CASSSYRDSPIQYF | TGTGCCAGCAGCTCATACCGGGACAGCCCCATCCAGTACTTC
- | TRBJ2-5 | TRBV3-1/TRBV3-2 | - | CASSQDRETQYF | TGTGCCAGCAGCCAAGATAGGGAGACCCAGTACTTC
- | TRBJ1-2 | TRBV6-1 | - | CASSEDTHNYGYTF | TGTGCCAGCAGTGAGGACACACATAACTATGGCTACACCTTC
- | TRBJ1-2 | TRBV3-1/TRBV3-2 | - | CASSQDLRGYTF | TGTGCCAGCAGCCAAGATTTAAGGGGCTACACCTTC
- | TRBJ2-1 | TRBV7-3 | TRBD2 | CASSLSGTSSYNEQFF | TGTGCCAGCAGCTTAAGCGGGACTAGTAGCTACAATGAGCAGTTCTTC
few | TRBJ2-7 | TRBV7-2 | - | CASSSYYEQYF | TGTGCCAGCAGCTCTTACTACGAGCAGTACTTC
- | TRBJ1-2 | TRBV12-3/TRBV12-4 | - | CASSGGQFYGYTF | TGTGCCAGCAGCGGCGGACAGTTCTATGGCTACACCTTC
- | TRBJ2-7 | TRBV5-6 | TRBD1 | CASSLEDRDEQYF | TGTGCCAGCAGCTTGGAAGACAGGGACGAGCAGTACTTC
- | TRBJ2-7 | TRBV5-1 | - | CASRRSPSIYEQYF | TGCGCCAGCAGGAGGTCGCCTAGTATCTACGAGCAGTACTTC
- | TRBJ2-1 | TRBV9 | TRBD2 | CASSVGLAGGGHEQFF | TGTGCCAGCAGCGTAGGTCTAGCGGGAGGCGGCCATGAGCAGTTCTTC
- | TRBJ1-1 | TRBV7-2 | - | CASSLEVNGYTEAFF | TGTGCCAGCAGCTTAGAGGTTAATGGGTACACTGAAGCTTTCTTT